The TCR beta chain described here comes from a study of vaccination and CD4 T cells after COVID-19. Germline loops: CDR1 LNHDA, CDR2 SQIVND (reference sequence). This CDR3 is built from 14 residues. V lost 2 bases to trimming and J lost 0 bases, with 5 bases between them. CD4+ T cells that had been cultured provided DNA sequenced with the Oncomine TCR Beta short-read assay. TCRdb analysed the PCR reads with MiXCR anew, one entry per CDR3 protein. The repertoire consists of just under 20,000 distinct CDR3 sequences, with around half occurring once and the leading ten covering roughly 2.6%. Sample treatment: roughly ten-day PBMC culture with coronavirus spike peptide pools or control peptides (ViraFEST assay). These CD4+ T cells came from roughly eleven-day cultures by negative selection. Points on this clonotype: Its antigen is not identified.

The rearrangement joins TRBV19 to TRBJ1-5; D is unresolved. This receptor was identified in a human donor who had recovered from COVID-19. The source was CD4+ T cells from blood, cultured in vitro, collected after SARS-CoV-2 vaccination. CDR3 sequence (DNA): TGTGCCAGTAGTATAATGGGTAGCAATCAGCCCCAGCATTTT. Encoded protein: CASSIMGSNQPQHF.